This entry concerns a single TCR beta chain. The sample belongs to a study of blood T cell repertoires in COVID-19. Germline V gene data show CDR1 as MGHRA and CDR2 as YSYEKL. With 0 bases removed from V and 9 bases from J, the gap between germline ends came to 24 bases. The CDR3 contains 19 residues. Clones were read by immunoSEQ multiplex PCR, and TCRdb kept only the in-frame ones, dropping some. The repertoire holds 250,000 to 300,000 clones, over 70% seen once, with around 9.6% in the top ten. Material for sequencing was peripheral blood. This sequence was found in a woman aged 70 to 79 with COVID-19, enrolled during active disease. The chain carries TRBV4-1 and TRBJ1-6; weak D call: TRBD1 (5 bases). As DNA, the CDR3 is TGCGCCAGCAGCCAAGAGGGGGGGACGGTTGGCGGGTTAGGTTCACCCCTCCACTTT. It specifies CASSQEGGTVGGLGSPLHF.